This TCR beta chain was identified in a study of T cell repertoires in cytomegalovirus infection. At the level of the study: Selected CMV epitopes included recently identified HLA-C-restricted ones as well as well-studied HLA-B-restricted ones. Shared public TCR beta signatures pointed to both CMV infection and a matching HLA type. Study results and caveats: CMV-specific TCR beta clonotypes restricted by HLA-C were the ones dominating the ex vivo response. The cumulative frequency of public TCR beta families distinguished individuals who carried CMV together with the relevant HLA.

TCRdb itself ran the reads through MiXCR, one entry per CDR3 protein. The sample lists tens of thousands of distinct CDR3 sequences; about 24% were seen once. This clonotype turned up a few times. Its cognate antigen is unknown. The V and J ends lost 6 bases and 3 bases, in that order; junction bases with no gene match: 4. In germline, CDR1 is MNHNS, CDR2 SASEGT. This CDR3 comprises 13 residues. The specimen was CD8+ T cells from cultured PBMCs, collected from culture after CMV antigen stimulation. The TCR was taken from a human donor in good health (CMV status not recorded). Some clones in this sample may be carry-over from other donors' samples. This chain connects TRBV6-1 to TRBJ1-2; TRBD1 agrees at 7 bases. CDR3 DNA: TGTGCCAGCAGAGGGGACAGCTACTATGGCTACACCTTC. Protein: CASRGDSYYGYTF.